This TCR beta chain emerged from a study of T cells in localized non-small cell lung cancer. This table comes from immunoSEQ multiplex PCR, and its TCRdb copy is limited to in-frame clones, with some not included. In the table there are approximately 28,000 clones, approximately 83% of which are singletons. Notes on the study in general: When the top 100 tumor clones were examined, a median approximately 62 of them also appeared in the adjacent lung, which was paired and uninvolved. Longer overall survival was linked to higher blood T cell density. Uninvolved adjacent lung had the highest recorded T cell clonality, with tumor below it.

Germline CDR1 SGHAT, CDR2 FQNNGV. Germline trimming cut 5 bases from V and 5 bases from J; bases unmatched to any gene: 11. The CDR3 is made up of 16 amino acids. Remarks on this clone: Its cognate antigen is unknown.

This rearrangement joins TRBV11-2 to TRBJ2-2; 7 positions agree with TRBD1. The sample in question was peripheral blood mononuclear cells, obtained before any cancer treatment. The clonotype was recovered from a man aged 35 to 70 with stage III lung adenocarcinoma. Here the CDR3 reads CASSPPGQYITGELFF. In DNA, the CDR3 is TGTGCCAGCAGCCCCCCGGGACAGTACATTACCGGGGAGCTGTTTTTT.